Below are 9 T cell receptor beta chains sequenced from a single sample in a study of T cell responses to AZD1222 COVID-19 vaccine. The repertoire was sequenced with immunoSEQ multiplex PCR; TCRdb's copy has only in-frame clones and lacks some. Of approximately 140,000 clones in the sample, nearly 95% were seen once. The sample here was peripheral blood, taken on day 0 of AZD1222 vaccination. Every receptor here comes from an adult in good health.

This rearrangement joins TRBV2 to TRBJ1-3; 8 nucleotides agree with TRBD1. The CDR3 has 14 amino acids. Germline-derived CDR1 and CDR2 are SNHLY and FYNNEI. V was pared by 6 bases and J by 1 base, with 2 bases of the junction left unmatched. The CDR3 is CASRTGASGNTIYF. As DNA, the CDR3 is TGTGCCAGCAGGACAGGGGCGTCTGGAAACACCATATATTTT. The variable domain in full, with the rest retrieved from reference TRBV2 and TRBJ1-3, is EPEVTQTPSHQVTQMGQEVILRCVPISNHLYFYWYRQILGQKVEFLVSFYNNEISEKSEIFDDQFSVERPDGSNFTLKIRSTKLEDSAMYFCASRTGASGNTIYFGEGSWLTVV.

The CDR3 DNA reads as TGTGCCAGTAGTATACAGGGGTCGGGTGGAATACGGGAGCAGTACTTC. This encodes CASSIQGSGGIREQYF. The J gene is TRBJ2-7, the V gene TRBV19, with D possibly matching TRBD1 (6 bases). The CDR3 extends over 16 amino acids. V was pared by 2 bases and J by 7 bases, with 21 bases between. Germline V lookup: CDR1 LNHDA, CDR2 SQIVND (reference sequence). Combining the CDR3 with reference TRBV19 and TRBJ2-7 gives the whole variable domain DGGITQSPKYLFRKEGQNVTLSCEQNLNHDAMYWYRQDPGQGLRLIYYSQIVNDFQKGDIAEGYSVSREKKESFPLTVTSAQKNPTAFYLCASSIQGSGGIREQYFGPGTRLTVT.

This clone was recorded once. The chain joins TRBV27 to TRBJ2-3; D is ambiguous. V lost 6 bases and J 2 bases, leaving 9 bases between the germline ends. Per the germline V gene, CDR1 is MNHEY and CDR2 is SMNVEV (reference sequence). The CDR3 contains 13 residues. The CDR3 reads CASRLLYTDTQYF. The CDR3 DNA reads TGTGCCAGCAGACTACTGTACACAGATACGCAGTATTTT.

The CDR3: CASSSLAGGQGTGELFF. In DNA, the CDR3 is TGTGCCAGCAGCTCACTAGCGGGGGGGCAAGGCACCGGGGAGCTGTTTTTT. The rearrangement links TRBV13 to TRBJ2-2; the match to TRBD2 covers 13 bases. Trimming cost V 4 bases and J 4 bases; bases outside gene matches: 6. This CDR3 spans 17 amino acids. The germline V gene has CDR1 PRHDT and CDR2 FYEKMQ (reference sequence).

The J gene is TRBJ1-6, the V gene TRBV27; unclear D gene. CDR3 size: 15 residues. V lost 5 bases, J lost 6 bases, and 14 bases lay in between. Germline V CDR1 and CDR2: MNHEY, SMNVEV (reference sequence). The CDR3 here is CASSGVGLGNSPLHF. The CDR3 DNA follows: TGTGCCAGCAGTGGAGTGGGGTTGGGTAATTCACCCCTCCACTTT.

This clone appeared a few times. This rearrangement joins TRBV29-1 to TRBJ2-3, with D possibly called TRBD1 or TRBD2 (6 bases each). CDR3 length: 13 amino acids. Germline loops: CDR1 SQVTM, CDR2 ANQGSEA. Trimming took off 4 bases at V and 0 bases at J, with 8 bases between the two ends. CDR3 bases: TGCAGCGTTGGAGGGGGGAGCACAGATACGCAGTATTTT. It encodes CSVGGGSTDTQYF.

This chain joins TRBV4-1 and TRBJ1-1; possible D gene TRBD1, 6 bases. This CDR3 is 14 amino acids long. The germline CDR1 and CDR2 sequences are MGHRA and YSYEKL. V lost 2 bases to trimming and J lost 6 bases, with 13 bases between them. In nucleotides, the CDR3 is TGCGCCAGCAGCCAACGTGGGGGGCTCGCTGAAGCTTTCTTT. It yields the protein CASSQRGGLAEAFF.

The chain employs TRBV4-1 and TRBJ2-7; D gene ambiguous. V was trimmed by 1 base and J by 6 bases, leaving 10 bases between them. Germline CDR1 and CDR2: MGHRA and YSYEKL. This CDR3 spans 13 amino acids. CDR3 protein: CASSQAQGREQYF. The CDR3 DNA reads TGCGCCAGCAGCCAAGCCCAAGGGCGCGAGCAGTACTTC.

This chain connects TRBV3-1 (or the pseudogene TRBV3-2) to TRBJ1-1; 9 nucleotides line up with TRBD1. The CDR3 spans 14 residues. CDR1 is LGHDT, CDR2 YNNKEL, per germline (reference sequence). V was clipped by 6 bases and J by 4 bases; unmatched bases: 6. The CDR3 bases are TGTGCCAGCAGACGGGACAGGGTCGGCACTGAAGCTTTCTTT. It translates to CASRRDRVGTEAFF.